This TCR beta chain was sequenced during a study of molecular identifiers for immune sequencing clone quantification. TCRdb redid the calling of the PCR reads with MiXCR, one entry per CDR3 protein. Here the sample spans 97,000 or so distinct CDR3 sequences, roughly 24% being singletons. The trim removed 6 bases at V and 5 bases at J, leaving 3 bases unmatched. The CDR3 covers 14 residues. The material sequenced was naive CD8+ T cells from blood, with Jurkat cell RNA spiked in. Indicated subset: FACS-sorted CD8+CD4-CCR7+CD45RA+ naive T cells. The rearrangement joins TRBV12-3 or TRBV12-4 to TRBJ2-1; 11 bases align to TRBD2. The source is a human donor in good health. Some libraries in this study had Jurkat cell RNA spiked in. The CDR3 protein is CASSRLAGNNEQFF. The CDR3 nucleotides read TGTGCCAGCAGCCGACTAGCGGGAAACAATGAGCAGTTCTTC.